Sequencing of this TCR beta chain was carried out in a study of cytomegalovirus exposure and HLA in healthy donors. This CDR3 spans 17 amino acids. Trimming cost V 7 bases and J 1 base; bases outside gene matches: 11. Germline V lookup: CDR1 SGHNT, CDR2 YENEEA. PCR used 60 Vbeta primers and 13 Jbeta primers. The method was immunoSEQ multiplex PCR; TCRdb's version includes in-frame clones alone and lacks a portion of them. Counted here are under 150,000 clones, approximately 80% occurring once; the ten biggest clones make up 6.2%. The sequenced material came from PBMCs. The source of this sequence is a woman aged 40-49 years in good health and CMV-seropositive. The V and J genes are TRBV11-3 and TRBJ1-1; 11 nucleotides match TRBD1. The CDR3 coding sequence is TGTGCCAGCACCTTCGGACAGGGGGCGGGTGAGAACACTGAAGCTTTCTTT. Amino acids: CASTFGQGAGENTEAFF.